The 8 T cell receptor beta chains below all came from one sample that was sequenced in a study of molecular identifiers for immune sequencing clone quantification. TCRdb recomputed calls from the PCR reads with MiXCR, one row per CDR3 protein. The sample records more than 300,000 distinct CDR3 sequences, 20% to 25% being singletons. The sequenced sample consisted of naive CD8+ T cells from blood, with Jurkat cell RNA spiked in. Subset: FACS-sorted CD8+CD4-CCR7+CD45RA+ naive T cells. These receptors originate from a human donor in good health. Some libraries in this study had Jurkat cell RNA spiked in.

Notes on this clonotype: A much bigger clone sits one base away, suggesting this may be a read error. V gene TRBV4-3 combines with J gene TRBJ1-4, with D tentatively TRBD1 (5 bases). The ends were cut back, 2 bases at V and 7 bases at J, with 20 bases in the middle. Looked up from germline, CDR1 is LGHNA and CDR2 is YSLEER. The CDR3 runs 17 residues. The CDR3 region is CASSQIDSRPNLEKLFF. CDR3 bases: TGCGCCAGCAGCCAAATAGACAGCCGTCCTAACCTTGAAAAACTGTTTTTT.

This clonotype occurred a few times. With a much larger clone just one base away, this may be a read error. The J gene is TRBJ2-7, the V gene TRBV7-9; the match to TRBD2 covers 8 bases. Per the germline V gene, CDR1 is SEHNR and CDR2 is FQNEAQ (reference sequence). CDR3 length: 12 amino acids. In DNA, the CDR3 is TGTGCCAGCAGCCGGGGGGGGTACGGGCAGTACTTC. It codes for CASSRGGYGQYF. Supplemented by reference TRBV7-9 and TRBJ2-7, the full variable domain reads DTGVSQNPRHKITKRGQNVTFRCDPISEHNRLYWYRQTLGQGPEFLTYFQNEAQLEKSRLLSDRFSAERPKGSFSTLEIQRTEQGDSAMYLCASSRGGYGQYFGPGTRLTVT.

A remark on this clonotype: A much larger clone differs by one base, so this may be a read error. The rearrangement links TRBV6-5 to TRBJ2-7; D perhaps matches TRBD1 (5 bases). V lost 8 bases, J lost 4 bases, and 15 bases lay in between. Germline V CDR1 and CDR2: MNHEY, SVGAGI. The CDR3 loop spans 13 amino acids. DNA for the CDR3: TGTGCCAGCGCCCCTAGGGGTGAGTACGAGCAGTACTTC. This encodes CASAPRGEYEQYF.

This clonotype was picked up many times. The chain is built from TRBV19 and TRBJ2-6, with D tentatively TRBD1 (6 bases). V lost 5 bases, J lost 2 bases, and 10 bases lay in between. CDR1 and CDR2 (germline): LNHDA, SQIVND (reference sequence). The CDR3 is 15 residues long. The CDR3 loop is CASSPQGPGANVLTF. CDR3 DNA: TGTGCCAGTAGTCCACAGGGTCCTGGGGCCAACGTCCTGACTTTC.

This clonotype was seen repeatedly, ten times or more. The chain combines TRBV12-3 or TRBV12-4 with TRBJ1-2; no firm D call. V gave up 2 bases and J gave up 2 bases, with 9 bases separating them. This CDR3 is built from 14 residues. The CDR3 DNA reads TGTGCCAGCAGTTTATCGCGGCGAAACTATGGCTACACCTTC. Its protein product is CASSLSRRNYGYTF.

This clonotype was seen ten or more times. CDR3 in DNA: TGTGCCAGCAGCCCAGTTGTGGACCCCTACAATGAGCAGTTCTTC. Amino acid sequence: CASSPVVDPYNEQFF. The V and J genes are TRBV7-2 and TRBJ2-1; D uncertain. V was trimmed by 5 bases and J by 2 bases, leaving 13 bases between them. The CDR3 extends over 15 amino acids. The germline V gene has CDR1 SGHTA and CDR2 FQGNSA.

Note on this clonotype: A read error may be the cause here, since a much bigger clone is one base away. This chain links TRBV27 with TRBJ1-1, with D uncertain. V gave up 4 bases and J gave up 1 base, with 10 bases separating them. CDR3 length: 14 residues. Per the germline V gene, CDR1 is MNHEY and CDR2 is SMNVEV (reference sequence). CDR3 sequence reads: CASSSMAGNTEAFF. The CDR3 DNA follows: TGTGCCAGCAGTTCAATGGCGGGGAACACTGAAGCTTTCTTT.

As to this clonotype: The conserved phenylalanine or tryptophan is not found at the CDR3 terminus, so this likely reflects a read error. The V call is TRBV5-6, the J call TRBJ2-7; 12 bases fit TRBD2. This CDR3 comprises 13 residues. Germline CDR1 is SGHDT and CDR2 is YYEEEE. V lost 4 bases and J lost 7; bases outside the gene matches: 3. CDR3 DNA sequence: TGTGCCAGCAGCCCGGGACTAGCGGGTGAGCAGTACCTC. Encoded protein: CASSPGLAGEQYL.